Listed here are 29 T cell receptor beta chains from one sample, sequenced in a study of cytotoxic CD8 clonotypes in ibrutinib-treated CLL. TCRdb keeps only in-frame clones here, not all; method: immunoSEQ multiplex PCR. The table lists roughly 63,000 clones, around 60% of them singletons, with 14% to 15% in the top ten. Source: PBMCs, taken after 12 months of ibrutinib treatment. The receptor set was obtained from a human donor with chronic lymphocytic leukemia.

Only a few counts were recorded for this clone. The CDR3, as DNA: TGTGCCAGCAGTTTAACAGGGAAAGCCAATGAGCAGTTCTTC. Translated, it gives CASSLTGKANEQFF. The J gene is TRBJ2-1, the V gene TRBV27; TRBD1 might be the D (6 bases). CDR1 and CDR2 from the germline V gene are MNHEY and SMNVEV (reference sequence). The CDR3 runs 14 residues. Trimming took off 2 bases at V and 6 bases at J, with 11 bases between the two ends.

The chain uses TRBV6-1 and TRBJ1-3; possibly TRBD1 for D (5 bases). Trimming removed 2 bases at V and 0 bases at J, with 11 bases between. CDR1 is MNHNS, CDR2 SASEGT, per germline. The CDR3 runs 16 residues. The CDR3 sequence is CASSERGPRSGNTIYF. The CDR3 nucleotides read TGTGCCAGCAGTGAAAGGGGACCCCGCTCTGGAAACACCATATATTTT.

V and J are TRBV5-1 and TRBJ1-1; D is unresolved. The CDR3 has 16 amino acids. Germline V gene data show CDR1 as SGHRS and CDR2 as YFSETQ. Trimming stripped 3 bases from V and 5 bases from J, with 20 bases between. The CDR3: CASSWSPDRDFTEAFF. The CDR3 region has the DNA TGCGCCAGCAGCTGGTCCCCGGATCGGGATTTTACTGAAGCTTTCTTT.

This clone was detected only a few times. The chain recombines TRBV6-4 with TRBJ1-2; 9 nucleotides agree with TRBD1. V gave up 6 bases and J gave up 6 bases; unmatched junction bases: 2. This CDR3 is built from 12 residues. Looked up from germline, CDR1 is MRHNA and CDR2 is SNTAGT. This chain's CDR3 is CASSGQGNGYTF. CDR3 sequence (DNA): TGTGCCAGCAGCGGACAGGGGAATGGCTACACCTTC.

This chain links TRBV23-1 with TRBJ2-1; D not certain. TRBV23-1 is known as an ORF, though its function is uncertain. The CDR3 consists of 14 residues. V was cut by 0 bases and J by 9 bases, with 12 bases left in between. This chain's CDR3 is CASSQSRIPGEQFF. Written as DNA, the CDR3 is TGCGCCAGCAGTCAATCCAGGATCCCCGGTGAGCAGTTCTTC.

The sample holds one count of this clone. This chain uses TRBV15 with TRBJ1-2; tentatively, D is TRBD1 (5 bases). Trimming stripped 6 bases from V and 0 bases from J, with 14 bases between. CDR1 is LNHNV, CDR2 YYDKDF, per germline (reference sequence). The CDR3 contains 15 residues. CDR3 protein: CATRAPGRSNYGYTF. The CDR3, as DNA: TGTGCCACCAGGGCCCCGGGACGCTCTAACTATGGCTACACCTTC.

The chain has TRBV1 and TRBJ1-2. TRBV1 is assigned pseudogene status. The CDR3 runs 14 residues. The chain's CDR3 is CTSTVEGSVDGYTF. The CDR3 DNA reads as TGCACCAGCACTGTCGAGGGGTCTGTGGATGGCTACACCTTC.

This chain uses TRBV7-9 with TRBJ2-1; D assignment may be TRBD1 or TRBD2 (6 bases each). The germline gives CDR1 SEHNR, CDR2 FQNEAQ (reference sequence). The CDR3 has 15 amino acids. Trimming shortened V by 1 base and J by 4 bases, and 11 bases separated the two germline ends. The CDR3 coding sequence is TGTGCCAGCAGCTTAGGTGGGGGGCCGTACAATGAGCAGTTCTTC. It is translated as CASSLGGGPYNEQFF.

This clone was seen a few times. The genes are TRBV5-6 and TRBJ1-5; 7 bases align to TRBD1. This CDR3 comprises 15 residues. J was trimmed by 2 bases and V by 2 bases; bases with no gene match: 4. CDR1 is SGHDT and CDR2 is YYEEEE in the germline V gene. CDR3 sequence: CASSFGTAGNQPQHF. Written as DNA, the CDR3 is TGTGCCAGCAGCTTCGGGACAGCCGGCAATCAGCCCCAGCATTTT.

This clone was observed a few times. V is TRBV7-8 and J is TRBJ1-3; a possible D gene is TRBD1 (5 bases). Trimming took off 1 base at V and 1 base at J, with 8 bases between the two ends. The germline gives CDR1 SGHVS, CDR2 FQNEAQ. CDR3 length: 15 residues. This CDR3 is CASSLGGFSGNTIYF. The CDR3 DNA sequence: TGTGCCAGCAGCTTAGGGGGGTTTTCTGGAAACACCATATATTTT.

The chain links TRBV21-1 to TRBJ2-3; TRBD2 reflects the table's D call only, with no check against the DNA. TRBV21-1 is classified as a pseudogene. The CDR3 covers 13 residues. Here the CDR3 reads CASSSAGTDTQYF. The CDR3 nucleotides are TGTGCCAGCAGCTCGGCGGGCACAGATACGCAGTATTTT.

In this sample, this clone turned up a few times. The V and J genes are TRBV25-1 and TRBJ1-1, with TRBD1 matching over 7 bases. This CDR3 comprises 13 residues. CDR1 is MGHDK, CDR2 SYGVNS, per germline. V trimming: 4 bases; J trimming: 5 bases; junction bases outside the gene matches: 4. The CDR3 nucleotides read TGTGCCAGCAGTGGAGGGGGCTGGACTGAAGCTTTCTTT. This codes for CASSGGGWTEAFF.

The rearrangement uses TRBV5-1 and TRBJ1-1, with TRBD1 as a possible D gene (6 bases). The CDR3 extends over 18 amino acids. V was cut by 4 bases and J by 1 base, with 23 bases left in between. Germline V gives CDR1 SGHRS, CDR2 YFSETQ. CDR3 amino acids: CASSHLPNRVTGNTEAFF. CDR3 sequence (DNA): TGCGCCAGCAGCCATCTCCCAAACAGGGTAACCGGGAACACTGAAGCTTTCTTT.

The rearrangement joins TRBV9 to TRBJ2-1; no clear D gene. Deletions cut 4 bases from V and 0 bases from J, with 26 bases between. CDR1 is SGDLS and CDR2 is YYNGEE in the germline V gene. The CDR3 is 20 amino acids. CDR3 nucleotides: TGTGCCAGCAGCTATCTTCCCGGTGTCGCGGCCCAGAGCTCCTACAATGAGCAGTTCTTC. Amino acids: CASSYLPGVAAQSSYNEQFF.

This rearrangement joins TRBV2 to TRBJ2-7; D is uncertain. The germline V and J ends were trimmed by 6 bases and 6 bases, with 15 bases remaining between them. CDR3 length: 13 residues. From germline, CDR1 is SNHLY and CDR2 FYNNEI. The CDR3 DNA is TGTGCCAGCAGCGCAGCCCGGGTGGTCGAGCAGTACGTC. Protein sequence: CASSAARVVEQYV.

This clone was seen a handful of times. The chain joins TRBV13 to TRBJ1-2; 8 positions match TRBD1. CDR1 and CDR2 from the germline V gene are PRHDT and FYEKMQ (reference sequence). The ends lost 5 bases at V and 2 bases at J; junction bases unmatched: 7. The CDR3 runs 15 residues. The CDR3 spells CASSTSGQGNYGYTF. As DNA, the CDR3 is TGTGCCAGCAGCACCTCCGGACAGGGAAACTATGGCTACACCTTC.

Only a few counts were recorded for this clone. V gene TRBV7-2 combines with J gene TRBJ2-1; D gene ambiguous. Per the germline V gene, CDR1 is SGHTA and CDR2 is FQGNSA. The CDR3 is 15 residues long. V was shortened by 5 bases and J by 0 bases, with 11 bases between the two germline ends. The CDR3 coding sequence is TGTGCCAGCAGCACCGTCGCCGACTCCTACAATGAGCAGTTCTTC. Residues: CASSTVADSYNEQFF.

The chain couples TRBV28 to TRBJ1-5; D unresolved. Germline CDR1 is MDHEN and CDR2 is SYDVKM. With 3 bases removed from V and 10 bases from J, the gap between germline ends came to 16 bases. The CDR3 is made up of 14 amino acids. The DNA of the CDR3 is TGTGCCAGCAGTTTCGGATCTATCGCCAACCCCCAGCATTTT. This codes for CASSFGSIANPQHF.

V and J are TRBV28 and TRBJ2-3; D unclear. V was shortened by 3 bases and J by 3 bases, with 10 bases between the two germline ends. The CDR3 spans 14 residues. Germline CDR1 reads MDHEN; CDR2 reads SYDVKM. CDR3 region: CASSFALLTDTQYF. As DNA, the CDR3 is TGTGCCAGCAGTTTTGCCCTATTGACAGATACGCAGTATTTT.

This chain links TRBV29-1 with TRBJ1-6; D might be TRBD1 (6 bases). Germline values: CDR1 SQVTM, CDR2 ANQGSEA. Trimming took 4 bases from V and 7 from J, leaving 11 bases between them. CDR3 length: 13 amino acids. The CDR3 is CSVAEGGNSPLHF. The CDR3 DNA reads as TGCAGCGTTGCGGAGGGGGGGAATTCACCCCTCCACTTT.

The CDR3 reads CASSLAVAAEQFF. The CDR3 DNA is TGTGCCAGCAGCTTAGCGGTGGCGGCTGAGCAGTTCTTC. V and J are TRBV7-9 and TRBJ2-1; no clear D. This CDR3 comprises 13 residues. In germline, CDR1 is SEHNR, CDR2 FQNEAQ (reference sequence). V was trimmed by 0 bases and J by 9 bases, leaving 9 bases between them.

The genes are TRBV5-1 and TRBJ2-7; TRBD2 matches at 11 bases. V dropped 9 bases and J dropped 9; count of bases not matched to a gene: 11. Germline V gene sequence: CDR1 SGHRS, CDR2 YFSETQ. The CDR3 length is 13 residues. CDR3 protein: CAKLAGEGKRQYF. The CDR3 DNA sequence: TGCGCCAAACTAGCGGGAGAGGGTAAAAGGCAGTACTTC.

This clone is a singleton in its sample. The chain employs TRBV4-2 and TRBJ1-1; D is unresolved. Germline V gene data show CDR1 as LGHNA and CDR2 as YNFKEQ. V lost 5 bases, J lost 2 bases, and 9 bases lay in between. The CDR3 contains 13 residues. DNA for the CDR3: TGTGCCAGCAGCTTGGAGCCTAACACTGAAGCTTTCTTT. Translation: CASSLEPNTEAFF.

By its share, this clone is medium-sized. The same CDR3 also results from other DNA sequences found in this sample. The genes are TRBV4-1 and TRBJ1-5; 9 nucleotides agree with TRBD1. Germline-derived CDR1 and CDR2 are MGHRA and YSYEKL. This CDR3 region has 15 residues. Trimming cost V 3 bases and J 7 bases; bases outside gene matches: 7. CDR3 protein: CASSQGGQGGQPQHF. DNA of the CDR3: TGCGCCAGCAGCCAGGGGGGACAGGGAGGACAGCCCCAGCATTTT.

The rearrangement joins TRBV7-9 to TRBJ2-1; 9 nucleotides align to TRBD1. Trimming cost V 5 bases and J 8 bases; bases outside gene matches: 16. This CDR3 is 17 amino acids long. CDR1 SEHNR and CDR2 FQNEAQ come from the germline V gene (reference sequence). DNA for the CDR3: TGTGCCAGCAGCGATAAGCCGGGACAGGGTCATTTTTATGAGCAGTTCTTC. It yields the protein CASSDKPGQGHFYEQFF. Complete variable domain (other parts from reference TRBV7-9 and TRBJ2-1): DTGVSQNPRHKITKRGQNVTFRCDPISEHNRLYWYRQTLGQGPEFLTYFQNEAQLEKSRLLSDRFSAERPKGSFSTLEIQRTEQGDSAMYLCASSDKPGQGHFYEQFFGPGTRLTVL.

This clone was seen a handful of times. The chain has TRBV5-1 and TRBJ1-1; D is unclear. V lost 0 bases, J lost 0 bases, and 6 bases lay in between. The length of the CDR3 is 14 residues. CDR1 is SGHRS and CDR2 is YFSETQ in the germline V gene. The CDR3 nucleotides read TGCGCCAGCAGCTTGGCCCTCATGAACACTGAAGCTTTCTTT. It yields the protein CASSLALMNTEAFF. Together with reference TRBV5-1 and TRBJ1-1, the CDR3 gives the full variable domain: KAGVTQTPRYLIKTRGQQVTLSCSPISGHRSVSWYQQTPGQGLQFLFEYFSETQRNKGNFPGRFSGRQFSNSRSEMNVSTLELGDSALYLCASSLALMNTEAFFGQGTRLTVV.

A few counts support this clone. The V gene is TRBV5-6, the J gene TRBJ2-1; 9 bases match TRBD2. This CDR3 is built from 16 residues. The ends lost 4 bases at V and 6 bases at J; junction bases unmatched: 11. In germline, CDR1 is SGHDT, CDR2 YYEEEE. CDR3 DNA sequence: TGTGCCAGCAGCCCGATATTAGCGGGAGTCGGCAATGAGCAGTTCTTC. As protein: CASSPILAGVGNEQFF.

This clone has only a few counts. The chain combines TRBV2 with TRBJ2-7; D may match TRBD1 or TRBD2 (5 bases each). The CDR3 loop spans 14 amino acids. CDR1 is SNHLY, CDR2 FYNNEI, per germline. The germline V and J ends were trimmed by 7 bases and 5 bases, with 18 bases remaining between them. CDR3 sequence reads: CASTQFGLGDEQYF. The CDR3 nucleotides read TGTGCCAGCACCCAGTTCGGTTTGGGGGACGAGCAGTACTTC.

This clone was detected once. The J gene is TRBJ2-3, the V gene TRBV19; D not resolved. Trimming cost V 5 bases and J 1 base, with 10 bases left between them. The CDR3 spans 14 residues. The germline gives CDR1 LNHDA, CDR2 SQIVND (reference sequence). The CDR3 protein is CASSGVVGTDTQYF. CDR3 DNA: TGTGCCAGTAGTGGCGTGGTTGGCACAGATACGCAGTATTTT. The complete variable domain, with remaining parts taken from reference TRBV19 and TRBJ2-3, reads DGGITQSPKYLFRKEGQNVTLSCEQNLNHDAMYWYRQDPGQGLRLIYYSQIVNDFQKGDIAEGYSVSREKKESFPLTVTSAQKNPTAFYLCASSGVVGTDTQYFGPGTRLTVL.